This T cell receptor beta chain came from a study of OX40 agonist ivuxolimab in advanced cancers. Study details: Administration of intravenous ivuxolimab to patients occurred every 2 weeks at 0.01 to 10 mg/kg. The study's findings and limits: The mean number of expanded clones was higher in CD8+ T cells than in CD4+. Dosing at 0.1 to 3.0 mg/kg was accompanied by clonal expansion of CD4+ and CD8+ blood T cells by week 6.

Anyone with autoimmune disease history or systemic immunosuppression was excluded. This clone was seen a few times. The antigen remains undetermined. V dropped 1 base and J dropped 9 bases, with 12 bases sitting between them. CDR3 length equals 14 residues. Per germline, CDR1 LNHDA and CDR2 SQIVND (reference sequence). Assay: immunoSEQ multiplex PCR; the TCRdb copy retains only in-frame clones and omits some. Of tens of thousands of clones in the sample, roughly 90% were seen once. The receptor was derived from an adult with an advanced solid tumor such as melanoma, head and neck, liver or kidney cancer. This chain connects TRBV19 to TRBJ2-2, with D possibly matching TRBD1 (6 bases). The source material was CD4+ or CD8+ T cells sorted from blood, sampled in a trial of the OX40 agonist ivuxolimab. In nucleotides, the CDR3 is TGTGCCAGTAGTATAGCGAACCGGGACAGGGAGCTGTTTTTT. Translated: CASSIANRDRELFF.